This is a list of T cell receptor beta chains from one sample in a study of cytomegalovirus exposure and HLA in healthy donors. Only in-frame clones appear in the TCRdb table, and some are missing; sequencing was by immunoSEQ multiplex PCR. The sample lists about 160,000 clones, roughly 78% occurring once. Sequencing used PBMCs. These receptors all stem from a middle-aged man in good health and CMV-seropositive. Each CDR3 is given with its conserved first and last residue. The D gene is left open where the match is weak.

d_call: NA
j_call: TRBJ2-2
v_call: TRBV9
cdr3_aa: CASTYTPGGETTGELFF

d_call: NA
j_call: TRBJ1-1
v_call: TRBV30
cdr3_aa: CAHGRIGNTEAFF

d_call: NA
j_call: TRBJ2-1
v_call: TRBV7-9
cdr3_aa: CASSLALGPRGNEQFF

d_call: TRBD1
j_call: TRBJ2-1
v_call: TRBV5-1
cdr3_aa: CASSFGQVSYNEQFF

d_call: NA
j_call: TRBJ1-2
v_call: TRBV27
cdr3_aa: CASSPRGIGYGYTF

d_call: NA
j_call: TRBJ1-2
v_call: TRBV7-8
cdr3_aa: CASSLGGDGYTF

d_call: TRBD2
j_call: TRBJ2-7
v_call: TRBV7-2
cdr3_aa: CASSSTRPGLAGGVEQYF

d_call: NA
j_call: TRBJ1-2
v_call: TRBV6-5
cdr3_aa: CASSYSAQGDGYTF

d_call: NA
j_call: TRBJ1-2
v_call: TRBV7-2
cdr3_aa: CASSLGGRGSDGYTF

d_call: NA
j_call: TRBJ1-2
v_call: TRBV29-1
cdr3_aa: CSVEDRLGINYGYTF

d_call: TRBD1
j_call: TRBJ2-7
v_call: TRBV19
cdr3_aa: CASSMVLRQGLVYEQYF

d_call: NA
j_call: TRBJ1-1
v_call: TRBV29-1
cdr3_aa: CSVGQMTWYTEAFF

d_call: TRBD1
j_call: TRBJ2-7
v_call: TRBV7-2
cdr3_aa: CASSLRTGKGYEQYF

d_call: TRBD1
j_call: TRBJ1-2
v_call: TRBV5-1
cdr3_aa: CASSLVPSGQGNYGYTF

d_call: NA
j_call: TRBJ2-7
v_call: TRBV11-2
cdr3_aa: CASSPDTAPYEQYF

d_call: NA
j_call: TRBJ2-7
v_call: TRBV6-5
cdr3_aa: CASTGGGYEQYF

d_call: NA
j_call: TRBJ1-1
v_call: TRBV5-4
cdr3_aa: CASTWDSGAEAFF

d_call: TRBD2
j_call: TRBJ2-7
v_call: TRBV7-9
cdr3_aa: CASSWGGGYEQYF

d_call: NA
j_call: TRBJ1-1
v_call: TRBV30
cdr3_aa: CAWSPATLSYTGKTEAFF

d_call: NA
j_call: TRBJ1-5
v_call: TRBV7-9
cdr3_aa: CSSSFGGVTDLNQPQHF

d_call: NA
j_call: TRBJ1-5
v_call: TRBV4-3
cdr3_aa: CASGPLGSPGAQHF

d_call: TRBD1
j_call: TRBJ2-7
v_call: TRBV27
cdr3_aa: CASSPRDSHYEQYF

d_call: TRBD1
j_call: TRBJ2-5
v_call: TRBV2
cdr3_aa: CASSETTGTQETQYF

d_call: NA
j_call: TRBJ2-3
v_call: TRBV7-8
cdr3_aa: CASSAGSTDTQYF

d_call: NA
j_call: TRBJ2-7
v_call: TRBV19
cdr3_aa: CASSKDVGTSYEQYF

d_call: TRBD2
j_call: TRBJ2-1
v_call: TRBV5-8
cdr3_aa: CASSLTLAGGVNEQFF

d_call: TRBD2
j_call: TRBJ2-3
v_call: TRBV19
cdr3_aa: CASSRSGGTDTQYF